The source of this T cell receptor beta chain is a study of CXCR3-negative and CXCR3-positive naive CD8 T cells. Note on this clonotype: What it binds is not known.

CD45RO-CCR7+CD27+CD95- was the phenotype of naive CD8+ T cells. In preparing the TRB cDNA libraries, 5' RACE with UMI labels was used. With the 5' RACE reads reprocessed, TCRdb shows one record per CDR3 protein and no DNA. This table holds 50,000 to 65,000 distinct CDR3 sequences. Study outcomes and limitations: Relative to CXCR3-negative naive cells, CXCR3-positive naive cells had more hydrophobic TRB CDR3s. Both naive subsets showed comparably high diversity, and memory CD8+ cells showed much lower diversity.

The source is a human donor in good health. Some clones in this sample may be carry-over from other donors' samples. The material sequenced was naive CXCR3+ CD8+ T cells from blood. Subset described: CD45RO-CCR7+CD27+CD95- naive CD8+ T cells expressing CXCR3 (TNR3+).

This CDR3 is CASSYVQLNEQFF. The genes are TRBV6-2 or TRBV6-3 and TRBJ2-1. The CDR3 consists of 13 residues. In germline, CDR1 is MNHEY, CDR2 SVGEGT.